Below are 32 T cell receptor beta chains sequenced from a single sample in a study of T cell clones after liver transplantation (dated by TCRdb to the late 2010s). The receptor library was made with the immunoSEQ multiplex PCR assay. Held by TCRdb, this immuneACCESS table contains in-frame sequences only and omits some clones. Under half of the omission traces to an unresolved V gene where checked; the cause of the rest is unknown. In this sample the table shows tens of thousands of clones, nearly 95% of which occur a single time. Less than 1% of the sample is in the top ten clones. The input for sequencing was CD4+ T cells from blood, taken about 26 months after liver transplant. The receptors were gathered from a human patient who received a liver transplant. After a transplant, some T cells may be the graft donor's own cells.

The genes are TRBV7-3 and TRBJ2-3; TRBD2 aligns across 11 bases. The J segment lost 7 bases and the V segment lost 2 bases, leaving 5 bases of the junction unmatched. The CDR3 consists of 15 residues. Germline lookup yields CDR1 SGHTA and CDR2 FQGTGA. CDR3 amino acids: CASSLLAGGLNTQYF. CDR3 DNA sequence: TGTGCCAGCAGCTTATTAGCGGGAGGGCTGAATACGCAGTATTTT.

The chain combines TRBV5-1 with TRBJ2-6; 7 nucleotides line up with TRBD2. CDR3 size: 17 residues. Looked up from germline, CDR1 is SGHRS and CDR2 is YFSETQ. The trim removed 0 bases at V and 1 base at J, leaving 4 bases unmatched. The CDR3 is CASSLVGGRSGANVLTF. CDR3 nucleotide sequence: TGCGCCAGCAGCTTGGTCGGCGGGAGATCTGGGGCCAACGTCCTGACTTTC.

The rearrangement joins TRBV2 to TRBJ2-5, with TRBD2 matching 9 bases. Trimming took 5 bases from V and 2 from J; bases not matched to a gene: 6. Germline values: CDR1 SNHLY, CDR2 FYNNEI. This CDR3 contains 15 residues. The CDR3 sequence: CASSRGGRAQETQYF. The CDR3 DNA follows: TGTGCCAGCAGTCGTGGCGGGAGGGCTCAAGAGACCCAGTACTTC.

This chain uses TRBV11-2 with TRBJ2-5, with TRBD2 matching 14 bases. V was clipped by 0 bases and J by 4 bases; unmatched bases: 7. Germline lookup yields CDR1 SGHAT and CDR2 FQNNGV. The CDR3 has 18 residues. This CDR3 is CASSLDQGTSGRGETQYF. The CDR3 DNA reads as TGTGCCAGCAGCTTAGATCAAGGGACTAGCGGGAGAGGAGAGACCCAGTACTTC.

V and J are TRBV6-1 and TRBJ1-5; weak D call: TRBD1 (5 bases). The CDR3 extends over 16 amino acids. The ends were cut back, 4 bases at V and 0 bases at J, with 13 bases in the middle. Germline CDR1 is MNHNS and CDR2 is SASEGT. CDR3 region: CASSALTAYSNQPQHF. The CDR3 coding sequence is TGTGCCAGCAGTGCCTTGACAGCATATAGCAATCAGCCCCAGCATTTT.

V is TRBV28 and J is TRBJ2-5, with D tentatively TRBD1 (8 bases). V dropped 1 base and J dropped 4 bases, with 13 bases sitting between them. Per the germline V gene, CDR1 is MDHEN and CDR2 is SYDVKM. CDR3 length: 15 amino acids. CDR3 nucleotides: TGTGCCAGCAGTTTATACAGGGGGGGTCGAGAGACCCAGTACTTC. As protein: CASSLYRGGRETQYF.

The V call is TRBV5-1, the J call TRBJ1-1; D is perhaps TRBD1 (6 bases). This CDR3 is built from 13 residues. In germline, CDR1 is SGHRS, CDR2 YFSETQ. V was cut by 4 bases and J by 3 bases, with 10 bases left in between. The CDR3 loop reads CASSEDSHTEAFF. CDR3 DNA: TGCGCCAGCAGCGAGGACAGCCACACTGAAGCTTTCTTT.

The J gene is TRBJ1-1, the V gene TRBV11-3; no definite D call. This CDR3 comprises 14 residues. Per germline, CDR1 SGHNT and CDR2 YENEEA. V lost 1 base and J 1 base, leaving 7 bases between the germline ends. CDR3 loop: CASSLGRTNTEAFF. CDR3 DNA sequence: TGTGCCAGCAGCTTAGGACGGACGAACACTGAAGCTTTCTTT. Based on the CDR3 plus reference TRBV11-3 and TRBJ1-1, the full variable domain is EAGVVQSPRYKIIEKKQPVAFWCNPISGHNTLYWYLQNLGQGPELLIRYENEEAVDDSQLPKDRFSAERLKGVDSTLKIQPAELGDSAVYLCASSLGRTNTEAFFGQGTRLTVV.

The chain couples TRBV2 to TRBJ1-1; 11 bases map to TRBD1. V shed 6 bases, J shed 4 bases, and the junction held 4 bases outside the gene matches. The CDR3 loop spans 14 amino acids. CDR1 is SNHLY and CDR2 is FYNNEI in the germline V gene. This CDR3 reads CASRRTGGGTEAFF. CDR3 bases: TGTGCCAGCAGGAGGACAGGGGGCGGCACTGAAGCTTTCTTT.

CDR3 residues: CATSRAGSNIQYF. The CDR3, as DNA: TGTGCCACCAGCAGAGCTGGGAGCAACATTCAGTACTTC. The J gene is TRBJ2-4, the V gene TRBV15; possibly TRBD2 for D (5 bases). The CDR3 consists of 13 residues. In germline, CDR1 is LNHNV, CDR2 YYDKDF (reference sequence). Trimming removed 1 base at V and 7 bases at J, with 8 bases between.

The chain couples TRBV7-9 to TRBJ2-5, with TRBD1 matching over 8 bases. The germline CDR1 and CDR2 sequences are SEHNR and FQNEAQ (reference sequence). The V segment lost 1 base and the J segment 2 bases; nucleotides outside the gene matches: 6. The CDR3 consists of 16 residues. The CDR3 DNA follows: TGTGCCAGCAGCTTAGTGGACAGGGCCTCTCAAGAGACCCAGTACTTC. This gives the protein CASSLVDRASQETQYF.

This clone has only one observation. The chain carries TRBV9 and TRBJ2-3, with no clear D. The CDR3 has 18 amino acids. Germline CDR1 reads SGDLS; CDR2 reads YYNGEE. Trimming stripped 1 base from V and 3 bases from J, with 21 bases between. This CDR3 is CASSVKDAVTAKTDTQYF. CDR3 DNA sequence: TGTGCCAGCAGCGTAAAAGACGCCGTGACTGCCAAGACAGATACGCAGTATTTT.

This chain uses TRBV9 with TRBJ2-6; weak D call: TRBD1 (6 bases). The CDR3 consists of 15 residues. CDR1 SGDLS and CDR2 YYNGEE come from the germline V gene. V was shortened by 2 bases and J by 4 bases, with 10 bases between the two germline ends. The DNA for the CDR3 is TGTGCCAGCAGCGTGTCAGGGGCCGGGGCCAACGTCCTGACTTTC. Protein: CASSVSGAGANVLTF. The variable domain in full, completed from reference TRBV9 and TRBJ2-6, reads DSGVTQTPKHLITATGQRVTLRCSPRSGDLSVYWYQQSLDQGLQFLIQYYNGEERAKGNILERFSAQQFPDLHSELNLSSLELGDSALYFCASSVSGAGANVLTFGAGSRLTVL.

This clone was observed once. CDR3 DNA sequence: TGTGCCAGCAGCCGGACTCGCGCCTACGAGCAGTACTTC. It specifies CASSRTRAYEQYF. The chain is built from TRBV7-2 and TRBJ2-7; TRBD2 is a possible D gene (5 bases). Trimming took off 5 bases at V and 2 bases at J, with 10 bases between the two ends. The CDR3 extends over 13 amino acids. Germline V gives CDR1 SGHTA, CDR2 FQGNSA.

The V and J genes are TRBV7-2 and TRBJ1-3; D unresolved. CDR3 length: 13 amino acids. The germline gives CDR1 SGHTA, CDR2 FQGNSA. The V and J ends lost 5 bases and 8 bases respectively, with 13 bases between them. CDR3 region: CASSTWDVYTIYF. The CDR3 nucleotides are TGTGCCAGCAGCACTTGGGATGTCTACACCATATATTTT.

The chain is built from TRBV29-1 and TRBJ1-5; 8 nucleotides align to TRBD1. The CDR3 spans 14 residues. Trimming took 6 bases from V and 6 from J; bases not matched to a gene: 10. Per germline, CDR1 SQVTM and CDR2 ANQGSEA. In DNA, the CDR3 is TGCAGCGTCACTGGGACAGGATTGGGTCAGCCCCAGCATTTT. Amino acid sequence: CSVTGTGLGQPQHF. Looking up the rest from reference TRBV29-1 and TRBJ1-5 gives the full variable domain: SAVISQKPSRDICQRGTSLTIQCQVDSQVTMMFWYRQQPGQSLTLIATANQGSEATYESGFVIDKFPISRPNLTFSTLTVSNMSPEDSSIYLCSVTGTGLGQPQHFGDGTRLSIL.

In DNA form, the CDR3 reads TGTGCCAGCAGTAAGGGGACAGAGTATCAGCCCCAGCATTTT. Translation: CASSKGTEYQPQHF. V is TRBV2 and J is TRBJ1-5; 7 bases line up with TRBD1. The CDR3 runs 14 residues. Germline loops: CDR1 SNHLY, CDR2 FYNNEI. Trimming took 5 bases from V and 5 from J; bases not matched to a gene: 6. Full variable domain (missing parts from reference TRBV2 and TRBJ1-5): EPEVTQTPSHQVTQMGQEVILRCVPISNHLYFYWYRQILGQKVEFLVSFYNNEISEKSEIFDDQFSVERPDGSNFTLKIRSTKLEDSAMYFCASSKGTEYQPQHFGDGTRLSIL.

This chain joins TRBV19 and TRBJ2-3, with D maybe TRBD1 (5 bases). This CDR3 spans 18 amino acids. The V gene lost 1 base and the J gene lost 2 bases, with 19 bases spanning the gap. Germline assignment: CDR1 LNHDA and CDR2 SQIVND (reference sequence). This CDR3 is CASSIGKGSFAVTDTQYF. The CDR3 DNA reads as TGTGCCAGTAGTATAGGGAAGGGGTCTTTTGCCGTCACAGATACGCAGTATTTT.

V gene TRBV7-2 combines with J gene TRBJ2-3; 9 nucleotides line up with TRBD2. CDR1 is SGHTA and CDR2 is FQGNSA in the germline V gene. CDR3 length equals 15 residues. With V trimmed by 1 base and J by 3 bases, 2 bases remained unmatched. The CDR3 DNA reads as TGTGCCAGCAGCTTAGTTAGCGGGAGAACAGATACGCAGTATTTT. The encoded protein is CASSLVSGRTDTQYF.

This chain links TRBV5-8 with TRBJ1-1; D remains ambiguous. Germline CDR1 reads SGHTS; CDR2 reads YDEGEE. The CDR3 has 13 amino acids. V was trimmed by 5 bases and J by 2 bases, leaving 10 bases between them. In nucleotides, the CDR3 is TGTGCCAGCAGATCGGGCGGCAACACTGAAGCTTTCTTT. It translates to CASRSGGNTEAFF.

This clone has a single count. This chain uses TRBV11-2 with TRBJ2-3, with TRBD2 identical over 7 bases. The V segment lost 3 bases and the J segment 2 bases; nucleotides outside the gene matches: 14. Germline CDR1 is SGHAT and CDR2 is FQNNGV. The length of the CDR3 is 18 residues. This chain's CDR3 is CASSFKRAGEPPTDTQYF. The CDR3 bases are TGTGCCAGCAGCTTCAAGCGGGCGGGAGAACCCCCCACAGATACGCAGTATTTT.

This chain connects TRBV7-9 to TRBJ2-1, with D hard to call. This CDR3 contains 10 residues. Germline assignment: CDR1 SEHNR and CDR2 FQNEAQ (reference sequence). The V end lost 7 bases, the J end lost 5 bases, and 3 bases lay between the germline ends. The CDR3 loop reads CASNHNEQFF. The DNA for the CDR3 is TGTGCCAGCAACCACAATGAGCAGTTCTTC.

The chain is built from TRBV7-3 and TRBJ2-3; 13 nucleotides match TRBD2. V was clipped by 5 bases and J by 4 bases; unmatched bases: 6. This CDR3 has 16 residues. Per germline, CDR1 SGHTA and CDR2 FQGTGA. CDR3 region: CASSPSLAGGPDTQYF. The CDR3 DNA is TGTGCCAGCAGCCCATCACTAGCGGGAGGGCCAGATACGCAGTATTTT.

The genes are TRBV7-3 and TRBJ2-2, with unresolved D. Trimming took off 5 bases at V and 4 bases at J, with 8 bases between the two ends. Germline-derived CDR1 and CDR2 are SGHTA and FQGTGA. The CDR3 extends over 13 amino acids. This CDR3 is CASSPASTGELFF. In DNA, the CDR3 is TGTGCCAGCAGCCCCGCTTCCACCGGGGAGCTGTTTTTT. The whole variable domain, filled in from reference TRBV7-3 and TRBJ2-2, reads GAGVSQTPSNKVTEKGKYVELRCDPISGHTALYWYRQSLGQGPEFLIYFQGTGAADDSGLPNDRFFAVRPEGSVSTLKIQRTERGDSAVYLCASSPASTGELFFGEGSRLTVL.

V is TRBV15 and J is TRBJ2-4, with 13 bases aligning to TRBD2. The V gene end was trimmed by 1 base and the J gene end by 8 bases; junction bases not matched to a gene: 2. In germline, CDR1 is LNHNV, CDR2 YYDKDF (reference sequence). The CDR3 has 15 amino acids. The CDR3 loop is CATSRVLAGGYIQYF. The CDR3 DNA sequence: TGTGCCACCAGCAGAGTACTAGCGGGAGGGTACATTCAGTACTTC. Looking up the rest from reference TRBV15 and TRBJ2-4 gives the full variable domain: DAMVIQNPRYQVTQFGKPVTLSCSQTLNHNVMYWYQQKSSQAPKLLFHYYDKDFNNEADTPDNFQSRRPNTSFCFLDIRSPGLGDTAMYLCATSRVLAGGYIQYFGAGTRLSVL.

The J gene is TRBJ2-7, the V gene TRBV7-2, with TRBD2 identical over 13 bases. CDR1 is SGHTA and CDR2 is FQGNSA in the germline V gene. J gave up 2 bases and V 5 bases, and 12 bases lay outside the gene matches. The CDR3 is made up of 18 amino acids. The CDR3 nucleotides read TGTGCCAGCAGCCCGGCCGTTAGTACTAGCGGGAGGGCCTACGAGCAGTACTTC. Translating it yields CASSPAVSTSGRAYEQYF.

This chain joins TRBV19 and TRBJ1-5; tentative D call: TRBD1 (5 bases). Germline assignment: CDR1 LNHDA and CDR2 SQIVND (reference sequence). The CDR3 is 13 amino acids. Trimming took 9 bases from V and 1 from J, leaving 10 bases between them. The DNA for the CDR3 is TGTGCCAGCAGACAGAGAAGCAATCAGCCCCAGCATTTT. Residues: CASRQRSNQPQHF.

The gene calls are TRBV6-6 and TRBJ2-4; TRBD2 might be the D (6 bases). The CDR3 loop spans 16 amino acids. Germline CDR1 MNHNY, CDR2 SVGAGI (reference sequence). V dropped 6 bases and J dropped 7 bases, with 22 bases sitting between them. CDR3 amino acids: CASRVAGTFEGNIQYF. CDR3 bases: TGTGCCAGCAGGGTCGCCGGGACTTTCGAGGGGAACATTCAGTACTTC.

The chain couples TRBV5-1 to TRBJ2-1, with no clear D. There are 15 residues in the CDR3. CDR1 is SGHRS and CDR2 is YFSETQ in the germline V gene. V was shortened by 0 bases and J by 4 bases, with 11 bases between the two germline ends. In nucleotides, the CDR3 is TGCGCCAGCAGCTTGGAAGGTCCAGGTTACAATGAGCAGTTCTTC. This gives the protein CASSLEGPGYNEQFF.

V usage is TRBV2 and J usage is TRBJ2-3, with 16 nucleotides matching TRBD2. After removal of 6 bases from V and 0 bases from J, the junction contained 3 bases not matched to a gene. Germline lookup yields CDR1 SNHLY and CDR2 FYNNEI. This CDR3 has 17 residues. As DNA, the CDR3 is TGTGCCAGCAGGGGGACTAGCGGGAGGGCTAGCACAGATACGCAGTATTTT. Translating gives CASRGTSGRASTDTQYF.

The DNA of the CDR3 is TGTGCCAGCAGCCTCACCCTCCGGACAGGGCGAACCGGGGAGCTGTTTTTT. Translation: CASSLTLRTGRTGELFF. The J gene is TRBJ2-2, the V gene TRBV11-2; TRBD1 matches 8 bases. In germline, CDR1 is SGHAT, CDR2 FQNNGV. CDR3 size: 17 residues. V was pared by 5 bases and J by 5 bases, with 13 bases of the junction left unmatched.

This clone appeared once. The chain combines TRBV4-1 with TRBJ2-1; 11 bases align to TRBD1. Looked up from germline, CDR1 is MGHRA and CDR2 is YSYEKL. This CDR3 spans 15 amino acids. With 4 bases clipped from V and 9 bases from J, the junction kept 8 bases outside the gene matches. CDR3 DNA: TGCGCCAGCAGCCGCCCGGGACAGGGGGTCGGTGAGCAGTTCTTC. This codes for CASSRPGQGVGEQFF.